What follows is one TCR beta chain and its context. No antigen is known for it. 13 Jbeta primers and 60 Vbeta primers were used for the PCR. TCRdb's copy holds only in-frame clones and misses some; the assay was immunoSEQ multiplex PCR. Among over 120,000 clones listed, 80% were seen once. The source of the sample is a study of cytomegalovirus exposure and HLA in healthy donors. Whereas donors were nominally healthy upon sampling, unrecorded immune exposures were probable. Findings and caveats of the study: Accurate prediction of most subjects' HLA-A and HLA-B alleles from TCR beta sequences was reported.

This clonotype originated in a man aged 35-49 years in good health and CMV-seronegative. Sample: PBMCs.

The CDR3 here is CSVEEGHGQYF. For the CDR3, the DNA is TGCAGCGTTGAAGAGGGGCACGGGCAGTACTTC. V is TRBV29-1 and J is TRBJ2-7, with D maybe TRBD1 (5 bases). The V gene's germline CDR1 is SQVTM and CDR2 ANQGSEA. Trimming stripped 0 bases from V and 9 bases from J, with 9 bases between. The CDR3 contains 11 residues.